The TCR beta chain under discussion was sequenced for a study of shared clonotypes between healthy human individuals. Template for every sorted-subset replicate PCR totaled approximately 0.2 ug DNA, around 32,000 T cell genomes. Measured with immunoSEQ multiplex PCR; TCRdb has only the in-frame clones, and not every one. The table has around 1,900,000 clones, over 85% seen once; the top ten hold about 1.7%. Overall study findings and caveats: Rarefaction curves obtained for sorted subsets showed sequencing incomplete despite large depth.

Naive CD8 isolation took CD45RO-negative cells positively selected for CCR7 and excluded terminally differentiated effector memory CD45RA+ cells. Every one of the donors was a Caucasian adult that lived in Nashville, Tennessee. A word on this clone: What it recognizes is unknown.

The clonotype comes from a young man in good health. Some clones in this sample may be carry-over from other donors' samples. The sample was naive CD8+ T cells from PBMCs.

CDR3 sequence (DNA): TGTGCCAGCAGCTTAGCGCTCTTGGGACAGGGTGCCTACGAGCAGTACTTC. The encoded protein is CASSLALLGQGAYEQYF. V and J are TRBV7-9 and TRBJ2-7; 9 bases map to TRBD1. Per the germline V gene, CDR1 is SEHNR and CDR2 is FQNEAQ (reference sequence). The CDR3 consists of 17 residues. Trimming at V came to 0 bases and at J to 2 bases, leaving 8 bases not matched to a gene.